The 24 T cell receptor beta chains below all came from one sample that was sequenced in a study of blood T cell repertoires in COVID-19. Using immunoSEQ multiplex PCR, the repertoire was profiled, and TCRdb retains in-frame clones only, with some absent. The sample lists about 300,000 clones, more than 85% occurring once. The sample consisted of peripheral blood. Source of these receptors: a man between 65 and 85 years old with acute or convalescent COVID-19.

The CDR3 sequence: CASSLVLDTIYF. CDR3 coding DNA: TGTGCCAGCAGCTTAGTATTAGACACCATATATTTT. The chain couples TRBV7-9 to TRBJ1-3; D is uncertain. Trimming stripped 1 base from V and 8 bases from J, with 6 bases between. The CDR3 extends over 12 amino acids. The germline CDR1 and CDR2 sequences are SEHNR and FQNEAQ (reference sequence).

This chain uses TRBV19 with TRBJ2-7; 11 nucleotides align to TRBD1. This CDR3 contains 15 residues. After removal of 4 bases from V and 2 bases from J, the junction contained 4 bases not matched to a gene. CDR1 is LNHDA and CDR2 is SQIVND in the germline V gene (reference sequence). CDR3 nucleotides: TGTGCCAGTAGTACAAAGGGACAGGGGGCCTACGAGCAGTACTTC. This encodes CASSTKGQGAYEQYF. The whole variable domain, filled in from reference TRBV19 and TRBJ2-7, reads DGGITQSPKYLFRKEGQNVTLSCEQNLNHDAMYWYRQDPGQGLRLIYYSQIVNDFQKGDIAEGYSVSREKKESFPLTVTSAQKNPTAFYLCASSTKGQGAYEQYFGPGTRLTVT.

This clone has just one count. The J gene is TRBJ2-1, the V gene TRBV7-2, with 7 bases identical to TRBD2. CDR3 size: 15 residues. Germline CDR1 is SGHTA and CDR2 is FQGNSA. V was pared by 5 bases and J by 8 bases, with 12 bases of the junction left unmatched. In nucleotides, the CDR3 is TGTGCCAGCAGCCCGGTCGGGGCGGGGGATTATGAGCAGTTCTTC. The encoded protein is CASSPVGAGDYEQFF.

The V gene is TRBV6-5, the J gene TRBJ2-1; 11 positions match TRBD2. Germline values: CDR1 MNHEY, CDR2 SVGAGI. This CDR3 contains 15 residues. With 5 bases clipped from V and 0 bases from J, the junction kept 0 bases outside the gene matches. CDR3 DNA: TGTGCCAGCAGTACTAGCGGGAGCTCCTACAATGAGCAGTTCTTC. Amino acids: CASSTSGSSYNEQFF.

This clone was picked up one time. This sequence joins TRBV11-3 and TRBJ2-5, with 7 bases fitting TRBD1. Germline V gene sequence: CDR1 SGHNT, CDR2 YENEEA. The CDR3 has 13 residues. With V trimmed by 6 bases and J by 4 bases, 5 bases remained unmatched. The CDR3 loop is CASRQTGSETQYF. CDR3 coding DNA: TGTGCCAGCAGACAGACAGGGTCAGAGACCCAGTACTTC.

This chain uses TRBV7-9 with TRBJ2-7; 11 nucleotides agree with TRBD2. In germline, CDR1 is SEHNR, CDR2 FQNEAQ (reference sequence). V trimming: 5 bases; J trimming: 6 bases; junction bases outside the gene matches: 6. The CDR3 totals 14 residues. DNA of the CDR3: TGTGCCAGCAGCGAGGGACTAGCGGTCTCCGAGCAGTACTTC. Translating it yields CASSEGLAVSEQYF.

This clone occurred many times. The chain links TRBV28 to TRBJ1-6, with 8 bases fitting TRBD1. From germline, CDR1 is MDHEN and CDR2 SYDVKM. The junction had 9 bases not matched to a gene; V was cut back by 5 bases and J by 9 bases. CDR3 length: 15 residues. The CDR3 bases are TGTGCCAGCAGTAGGACAGGGCGGTCGGGTTCACCCCTCCACTTT. Residues: CASSRTGRSGSPLHF.

V and J are TRBV24-1 and TRBJ2-3; no reliable D call. CDR1 and CDR2 from the germline V gene are KGHDR and SFDVKD. CDR3 length: 17 residues. V was cut by 3 bases and J by 5 bases, with 20 bases left in between. The CDR3 DNA reads as TGTGCCACCAGTGATCCGACCCGACTGTCCTCCGGAGATACGCAGTATTTT. It yields the protein CATSDPTRLSSGDTQYF.

This clone was seen only once. The gene calls are TRBV3-1 (or the pseudogene TRBV3-2) and TRBJ2-2; 10 bases fit TRBD1. CDR3 length: 16 residues. CDR1 and CDR2 from the germline V gene are LGHDT and YNNKEL (reference sequence). Trimming removed 3 bases from V and 4 bases from J; junction bases left unmatched: 5. CDR3 region: CASSHRDRGRTGELFF. Here the CDR3 DNA reads TGTGCCAGCAGCCACCGAGACAGGGGGCGCACCGGGGAGCTGTTTTTT.

The chain recombines TRBV9 with TRBJ2-3, with a tentative D call TRBD2 (7 bases). The CDR3 is 17 residues long. Germline CDR1 and CDR2: SGDLS and YYNGEE. The ends were cut back, 2 bases at V and 3 bases at J, with 19 bases in the middle. The CDR3 here is CASSVGGGTRETDTQYF. CDR3 in DNA: TGTGCCAGCAGCGTGGGAGGGGGGACGCGGGAGACAGATACGCAGTATTTT.

This chain connects TRBV11-2 to TRBJ2-3; 10 nucleotides line up with TRBD1. The germline gives CDR1 SGHAT, CDR2 FQNNGV. V trimming: 5 bases; J trimming: 3 bases; junction bases outside the gene matches: 5. The CDR3 spans 15 residues. The CDR3 DNA reads as TGTGCCAGCAGCCGGAGACAGGGGGCGACAGATACGCAGTATTTT. Translation: CASSRRQGATDTQYF.

The chain couples TRBV5-4 to TRBJ1-5; the D gene is possibly TRBD1 (5 bases). V shed 2 bases and J shed 0 bases, with 9 bases lying between them. From germline, CDR1 is SGHNT and CDR2 YYREEE (reference sequence). This CDR3 is built from 15 residues. The CDR3 DNA reads TGTGCCAGCAGCTTTGGGGGGTATAGCAATCAGCCCCAGCATTTT. Protein: CASSFGGYSNQPQHF.

The chain couples TRBV5-1 to TRBJ2-5, with a weak D call TRBD2 (6 bases). Deletions cut 3 bases from V and 2 bases from J, with 11 bases between. The length of the CDR3 is 14 residues. CDR1 and CDR2 (germline): SGHRS, YFSETQ. The CDR3, as DNA: TGCGCCAGCAGCTCCGGAGGGCTTCAAGAGACCCAGTACTTC. This codes for CASSSGGLQETQYF.

This sequence joins TRBV19 and TRBJ1-6; a possible D gene is TRBD1 (5 bases). With 5 bases removed from V and 9 bases from J, the gap between germline ends came to 17 bases. The germline V gene encodes CDR1 LNHDA and CDR2 SQIVND (reference sequence). This CDR3 contains 15 residues. The CDR3 DNA sequence: TGTGCCAGTAGTCCCCAGGGCGTCAGGAGTTCACCCCTCCACTTT. Translation gives CASSPQGVRSSPLHF.

This clone was counted a few times. The V call is TRBV7-9, the J call TRBJ1-2, with D possibly matching TRBD1 (5 bases). The CDR3 length is 14 residues. V shed 4 bases and J shed 6 bases, with 15 bases lying between them. The germline V gene has CDR1 SEHNR and CDR2 FQNEAQ (reference sequence). The CDR3 protein is CASSSPGGTDGYTF. The CDR3 DNA reads as TGTGCCAGCAGCTCCCCGGGGGGGACGGATGGCTACACCTTC.

This chain links TRBV18 with TRBJ1-1, with 12 bases aligning to TRBD1. This CDR3 has 16 residues. Germline V lookup: CDR1 KGHSH, CDR2 LQKENI. J gave up 5 bases and V 3 bases, and 7 bases lay outside the gene matches. Written as DNA, the CDR3 is TGTGCCAGCTCACCTACCGGGACAGGGGGCTGGACTGAAGCTTTCTTT. It yields the protein CASSPTGTGGWTEAFF.

The V call is TRBV2, the J call TRBJ2-1, with D perhaps TRBD2 (6 bases). V was clipped by 7 bases and J by 2 bases, with 15 bases between them. CDR1 and CDR2 from the germline V gene are SNHLY and FYNNEI. The CDR3 runs to 15 residues. The CDR3 is CASTLRGLTYNEQFF. As DNA, the CDR3 is TGTGCCAGCACGCTGCGGGGTCTTACCTACAATGAGCAGTTCTTC.

The V call is TRBV2, the J call TRBJ1-2, with D maybe TRBD1 (5 bases). The CDR3 is 12 residues long. Germline-derived CDR1 and CDR2 are SNHLY and FYNNEI. Trimming left V 5 bases short and J 8 bases short, with 12 bases between. CDR3 sequence: CASSPQGFGYTF. The CDR3 DNA is TGTGCCAGCAGTCCCCAGGGATTCGGCTACACCTTC. The complete variable domain, with remaining parts taken from reference TRBV2 and TRBJ1-2, reads EPEVTQTPSHQVTQMGQEVILRCVPISNHLYFYWYRQILGQKVEFLVSFYNNEISEKSEIFDDQFSVERPDGSNFTLKIRSTKLEDSAMYFCASSPQGFGYTFGSGTRLTVV.

J is TRBJ2-3 and V is TRBV4-3, with 12 bases fitting TRBD2. V dropped 4 bases and J dropped 1; count of bases not matched to a gene: 9. Germline-derived CDR1 and CDR2 are LGHNA and YSLEER. There are 18 residues in the CDR3. This CDR3 reads CASSPRLAGEEGTDTQYF. The CDR3 DNA follows: TGCGCCAGCAGCCCCCGACTAGCGGGAGAGGAAGGCACAGATACGCAGTATTTT.

The chain links TRBV5-4 to TRBJ2-2, with TRBD2 matching 12 bases. There are 16 residues in the CDR3. CDR1 and CDR2 from the germline V gene are SGHNT and YYREEE (reference sequence). Trimming at V came to 3 bases and at J to 6 bases, leaving 6 bases not matched to a gene. The CDR3: CASSSLAGGLPGELFF. The CDR3 DNA sequence: TGTGCCAGCAGCTCCCTAGCGGGAGGGCTTCCCGGGGAGCTGTTTTTT.

This chain links TRBV4-3 with TRBJ2-2, with D perhaps TRBD2 (6 bases). There are 15 residues in the CDR3. The V end was cut by 5 bases, the J end by 3 bases, with 13 bases between. CDR1 and CDR2 (germline): LGHNA, YSLEER. The CDR3 protein is CASSKGRWDTGELFF. DNA of the CDR3: TGCGCCAGCAGCAAAGGGAGGTGGGACACCGGGGAGCTGTTTTTT.

J is TRBJ1-4 and V is TRBV7-9; D is ambiguous. CDR3 size: 14 residues. Germline CDR1 is SEHNR and CDR2 is FQNEAQ (reference sequence). The V and J ends lost 5 bases and 4 bases respectively, with 11 bases between them. The CDR3 sequence: CASSGRGLNEKLFF. Here the CDR3 DNA reads TGTGCCAGCAGCGGCCGAGGCCTTAATGAAAAACTGTTTTTT.

This clone turned up a few times. CDR3 sequence (DNA): TGTGCCAGTAAGCGGGATATTGCGGGGGAGCTGTTTTTT. This gives the protein CASKRDIAGELFF. V and J are TRBV19 and TRBJ2-2; TRBD2 aligns across 7 bases. CDR3 length equals 13 residues. The junction had 7 bases not matched to a gene; V was cut back by 7 bases and J by 8 bases. Germline V gene sequence: CDR1 LNHDA, CDR2 SQIVND (reference sequence).

This clone has a count of ten or more. V is TRBV14 and J is TRBJ2-7; perhaps TRBD1 as D (6 bases). From germline, CDR1 is SGHDN and CDR2 FVKESK. Trimming pared 4 bases from V and 3 bases from J, leaving 13 bases between. This CDR3 contains 14 residues. CDR3 protein: CASSPLQGHYEQYF. The CDR3 region has the DNA TGTGCCAGCAGCCCCCTACAGGGCCACTACGAGCAGTACTTC.